The subject of this entry is one T cell receptor beta chain. With 6 bases removed from V and 3 bases from J, the gap between germline ends came to 15 bases. In germline, CDR1 is MNHEY, CDR2 SMNVEV (reference sequence). This CDR3 is 15 amino acids long. The sample originates from a study of blood T cell repertoires in COVID-19. Overall study: Italy, Spain and the United States were the sources of the convalescent and acute COVID-19 samples. T cells, B-cell-depleted T cells, or PBMCs supplied cDNA or gDNA.

Per the original data handling: Reference gene primer amplification in the assay estimated nucleated cell counts. The protocol was immunoSEQ multiplex PCR, while the TCRdb copy is restricted to in-frame clones and leaves out a portion. V and J calls and clone size follow that table, whereas D and trimming were derived from the DNA. The data hold over 75,000 clones, with around 80% observed a single time. The chain carries TRBV27 and TRBJ2-1; TRBD1 might be the D (6 bases). This TCR came from a man in his forties or fifties who had recovered from COVID-19. The sequencing sample was made of peripheral blood. The chain's CDR3 is CASSQGTLYYNEQFF. CDR3 in DNA: TGTGCCAGCAGCCAGGGGACACTCTACTACAATGAGCAGTTCTTC.